This record looks at one TCR beta chain sequence and its context. Its antigen is not known. TCRdb's copy holds only in-frame clones and misses some; the assay was immunoSEQ multiplex PCR. Seen here are just over 95,000 clones, about 85% observed once, and the top ten hold roughly 3.8%. The sample belongs to a study of OX40 agonist ivuxolimab in advanced cancers. Study summary: Hepatocellular carcinoma, melanoma, renal cell or head and neck cancer occurred in dose-escalation patients. General study findings and limits: Antigen specificity of clonally expanded peripheral T cells was not established.

Sequencing used CD4+ or CD8+ T cells sorted from blood, obtained in a trial of the OX40 agonist ivuxolimab. This receptor was obtained from an adult with an advanced solid tumor such as melanoma, head and neck, liver or kidney cancer.

CDR3 sequence: CASSADSYNEQFF. Here the CDR3 DNA reads TGTGCCAGCAGCGCCGACAGCTACAATGAGCAGTTCTTC. The rearrangement joins TRBV6-5 to TRBJ2-1; perhaps TRBD1 as D (5 bases). V dropped 6 bases and J dropped 3 bases, with 9 bases sitting between them. The CDR3 is 13 amino acids. Germline CDR1 and CDR2: MNHEY and SVGAGI.